This is a list of T cell receptor beta chains from one sample in a study of cytomegalovirus exposure and HLA in healthy donors. Here immunoSEQ multiplex PCR was the method, and the copy in TCRdb shows in-frame clones only, minus some. Of about 220,000 clones listed, about 90% were seen once; the top ten hold around 3%. Sequencing used PBMCs. The receptor set was obtained from a young woman in good health and CMV-seronegative. CDR3s include the opening cysteine and the closing phenylalanine or tryptophan. The D gene is left open where the match is weak. Expanded clones are given a class, and other clones once, few, many or no size at all.

TRBV5-1	TRBJ1-1	NA	TRBD1	CASSSSRGRAEAFF	TGCGCCAGCAGCTCGAGCAGGGGGAGAGCTGAAGCTTTCTTT
TRBV28	TRBJ1-2	few	NA	CASSLRGRLGYTF	TGTGCCAGCAGCCTCAGGGGTCGGCTGGGCTACACCTTC
TRBV18	TRBJ2-1	once	NA	CASSPVMGGGSYNEQFF	TGTGCCAGCTCACCAGTTATGGGCGGAGGGTCCTACAATGAGCAGTTCTTC
TRBV28	TRBJ1-3	once	NA	CASSLPEGTIYF	TGTGCCAGCAGTTTACCCGAGGGCACCATATATTTT
TRBV6-5	TRBJ2-3	NA	NA	CASSYVGDTQYF	TGTGCCAGCAGTTACGTCGGGGATACGCAGTATTTT
TRBV21-1	TRBJ2-7	once	NA	CASSKAGQGHEQYF	TGTGCCAGCAGCAAAGCTGGGCAGGGCCACGAGCAGTACTTC
TRBV23-1	TRBJ1-1	few	NA	CAPDLPRGEAFF	TGCGCGCCCGACCTTCCCCGGGGTGAAGCTTTCTTT
TRBV28	TRBJ1-1	NA	NA	CASSLMGGMNTEAFF	TGTGCCAGCAGTTTAATGGGGGGGATGAACACTGAAGCTTTCTTT
TRBV27	TRBJ2-7	NA	NA	CASSLKPFGGSYEQYF	TGTGCCAGCAGTTTAAAGCCCTTCGGAGGCTCCTACGAGCAGTACTTC
TRBV5-1	TRBJ2-7	once	TRBD1	CASSVKTGGSEQYF	TGCGCCAGCAGCGTAAAAACAGGGGGCTCCGAGCAGTACTTC
TRBV11-1	TRBJ2-7	NA	NA	CASSENAGSYEQYF	TGTGCCAGCAGCGAGAATGCGGGTTCCTACGAGCAGTACTTC
TRBV7-2	TRBJ2-1	NA	TRBD2	CASSPGLLNEQFF	TGTGCCAGCAGTCCGGGACTACTCAATGAGCAGTTCTTC
TRBV21-1	TRBJ1-3	NA	NA	CAAPLIQGSGNTIYF	TGTGCCGCCCCCCTTATCCAGGGCTCTGGAAACACCATATATTTT
TRBV27	TRBJ2-5	NA	NA	CASSFSSLDYRQQETQYF	TGTGCCAGCAGTTTCTCCTCCCTTGATTACAGGCAACAAGAGACCCAGTACTTC
TRBV19	TRBJ1-1	few	TRBD1	CASSLWTGNTEAFF	TGTGCCAGTAGTCTATGGACAGGTAACACTGAAGCTTTCTTT
TRBV27	TRBJ2-7	NA	TRBD2	CASSLSVTSASYEQYF	TGTGCCAGCAGTTTATCGGTAACTAGCGCCTCCTACGAGCAGTACTTC
TRBV7-2	TRBJ2-2	NA	TRBD2	CASSLVLAGDPGELFF	TGTGCCAGCAGCTTAGTACTAGCGGGAGATCCCGGGGAGCTGTTTTTT
TRBV6-5	TRBJ2-2	NA	NA	CASSYGSPVNTGELFF	TGTGCCAGCAGTTACGGCTCTCCAGTGAACACCGGGGAGCTGTTTTTT
TRBV28	TRBJ1-4	NA	NA	CASRAGQEKLFF	TGTGCCAGCAGGGCAGGTCAAGAAAAACTGTTTTTT
TRBV5-1	TRBJ2-4	NA	NA	CASSFSGAAIQYF	TGCGCCAGCAGCTTTTCAGGGGCAGCCATTCAGTACTTC